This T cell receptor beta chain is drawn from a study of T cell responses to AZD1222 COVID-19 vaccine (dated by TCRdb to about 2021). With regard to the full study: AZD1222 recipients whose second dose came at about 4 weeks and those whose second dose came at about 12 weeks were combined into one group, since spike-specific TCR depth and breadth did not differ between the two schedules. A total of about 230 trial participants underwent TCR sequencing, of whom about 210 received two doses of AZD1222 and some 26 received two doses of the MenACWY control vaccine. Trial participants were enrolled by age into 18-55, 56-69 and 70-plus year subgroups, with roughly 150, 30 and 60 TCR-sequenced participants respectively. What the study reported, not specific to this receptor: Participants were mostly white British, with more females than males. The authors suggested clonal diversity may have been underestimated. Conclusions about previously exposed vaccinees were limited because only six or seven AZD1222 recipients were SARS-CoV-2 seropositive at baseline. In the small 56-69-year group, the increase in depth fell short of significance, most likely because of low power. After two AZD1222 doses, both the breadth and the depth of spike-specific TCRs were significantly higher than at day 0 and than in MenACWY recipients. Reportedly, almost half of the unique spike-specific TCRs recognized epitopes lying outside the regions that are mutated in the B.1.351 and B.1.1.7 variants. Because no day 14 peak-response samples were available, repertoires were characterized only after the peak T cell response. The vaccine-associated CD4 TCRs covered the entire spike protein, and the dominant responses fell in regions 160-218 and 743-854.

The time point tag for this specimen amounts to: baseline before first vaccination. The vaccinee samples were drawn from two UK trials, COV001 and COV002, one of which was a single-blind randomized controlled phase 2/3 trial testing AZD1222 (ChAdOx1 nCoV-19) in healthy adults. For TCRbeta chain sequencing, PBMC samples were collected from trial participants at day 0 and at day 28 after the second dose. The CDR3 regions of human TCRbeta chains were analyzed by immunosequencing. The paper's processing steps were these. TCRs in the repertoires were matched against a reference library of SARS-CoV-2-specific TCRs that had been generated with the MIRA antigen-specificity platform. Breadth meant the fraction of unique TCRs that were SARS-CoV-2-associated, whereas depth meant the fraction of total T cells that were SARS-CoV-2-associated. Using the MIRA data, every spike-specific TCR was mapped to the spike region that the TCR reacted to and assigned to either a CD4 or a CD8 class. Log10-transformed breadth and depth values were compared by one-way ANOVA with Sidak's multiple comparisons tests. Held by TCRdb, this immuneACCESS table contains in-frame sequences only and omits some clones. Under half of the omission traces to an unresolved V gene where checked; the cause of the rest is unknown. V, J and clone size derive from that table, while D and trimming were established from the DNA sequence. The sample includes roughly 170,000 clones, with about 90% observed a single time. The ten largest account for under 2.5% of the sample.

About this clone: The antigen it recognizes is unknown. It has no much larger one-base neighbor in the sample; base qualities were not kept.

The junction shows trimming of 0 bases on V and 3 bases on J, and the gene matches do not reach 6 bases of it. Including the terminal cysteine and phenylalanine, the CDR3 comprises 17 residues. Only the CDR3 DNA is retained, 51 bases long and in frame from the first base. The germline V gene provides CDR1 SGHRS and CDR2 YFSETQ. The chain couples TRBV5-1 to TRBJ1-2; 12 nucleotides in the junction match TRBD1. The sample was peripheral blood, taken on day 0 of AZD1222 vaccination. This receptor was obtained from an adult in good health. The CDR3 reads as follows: CASSLGFGTGGYYGYTF. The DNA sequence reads TGCGCCAGCAGCTTGGGGTTCGGGACAGGGGGCTACTATGGCTACACCTTC.